The 12 T cell receptor beta chains below were found in one sample sequenced in a study of T cell repertoires in cytomegalovirus infection. TCRdb passed the reads through MiXCR, listing each CDR3 protein once. In the table there are about 740,000 distinct CDR3 sequences, around 35% of which are singletons. These TCRs' antigens remain unknown. The sequenced sample was cultured PBMCs, obtained from culture after CMV antigen stimulation. These receptors all stem from a human donor in good health (CMV status not recorded). Some clones in this sample may be carry-over from other donors' samples.

V gene TRBV5-5 combines with J gene TRBJ2-4; D is ambiguous. This CDR3 region has 14 residues. The germline gives CDR1 SGHKS, CDR2 YYEKEE (reference sequence). V gave up 3 bases and J gave up 10 bases, with 17 bases separating them. The CDR3 region has the DNA TGTGCCAGCAGCTCCCCGGAAATCAGGCTTATTCAGTACTTC. Protein product: CASSSPEIRLIQYF.

CDR3 in amino acids: CASSLNPTVSYEQYF. CDR3 coding DNA: TGTGCCAGCAGTCTGAACCCGACGGTCTCCTACGAGCAGTACTTC. The rearrangement links TRBV27 to TRBJ2-7; D gene ambiguous. The CDR3 length is 15 residues. Trimming cost V 5 bases and J 0 bases, with 14 bases left between them. CDR1 is MNHEY, CDR2 SMNVEV, per germline (reference sequence).

The V gene is TRBV6-2 or TRBV6-3, the J gene TRBJ2-7; tentative D call: TRBD1 (6 bases). With 6 bases removed from V and 3 bases from J, the gap between germline ends came to 9 bases. The germline V gene encodes CDR1 MNHEY and CDR2 SVGEGT. The CDR3 sequence is 12 residues long. For the CDR3, the DNA is TGTGCCAGCAGAGGGACATACTACGAGCAGTACTTC. Amino acid sequence: CASRGTYYEQYF.

The genes are TRBV11-2 and TRBJ1-1; the D gene is possibly TRBD1 (6 bases). Trimming pared 5 bases from V and 5 bases from J, leaving 15 bases between. The CDR3 runs to 14 residues. CDR1 and CDR2 (germline): SGHAT, FQNNGV. The DNA for the CDR3 is TGTGCCAGCAGCCCCCTGGTAGGGGGGACTGAAGCTTTCTTT. It yields the protein CASSPLVGGTEAFF.

This chain links TRBV27 with TRBJ1-1; D perhaps matches TRBD1 (5 bases). Per the germline V gene, CDR1 is MNHEY and CDR2 is SMNVEV (reference sequence). This CDR3 region has 15 residues. V dropped 5 bases and J dropped 1 base, with 14 bases sitting between them. The DNA for the CDR3 is TGTGCCAGCAGTCGCGACAGTTTGGGGAACACTGAAGCTTTCTTT. Protein: CASSRDSLGNTEAFF.

V gene TRBV7-6 combines with J gene TRBJ1-4; 8 bases are shared with TRBD1. With V trimmed by 5 bases and J by 6 bases, 11 bases remained unmatched. Germline CDR1 and CDR2: SGHVS and FNYEAQ. The CDR3 covers 16 residues. CDR3 in DNA: TGTGCCAGCAGCCCCTCCAGGGGGCGAGTTTATGAAAAACTGTTTTTT. Translating gives CASSPSRGRVYEKLFF.

This chain links TRBV20-1 with TRBJ2-5; D might be TRBD2 (6 bases). V was trimmed by 0 bases and J by 1 base, leaving 15 bases between them. The CDR3 length is 16 residues. Per the germline V gene, CDR1 is DFQATT and CDR2 is SNEGSKA (reference sequence). The CDR3 here is CSARDWTGLTQETQYF. The CDR3 nucleotides read TGCAGTGCTAGAGATTGGACTGGACTAACCCAAGAGACCCAGTACTTC.

This clonotype has a count of ten or more. V and J are TRBV7-2 and TRBJ2-5; perhaps TRBD2 as D (6 bases). The CDR3 loop spans 16 amino acids. Germline V gives CDR1 SGHTA, CDR2 FQGNSA. Between the trimmed V and J ends, which lost 3 bases and 1 base, there was a span of 15 bases. In DNA, the CDR3 is TGTGCCAGCAGCTTCGGCGCGGGGCCACTCCAAGAGACCCAGTACTTC. It is translated as CASSFGAGPLQETQYF.

For this clonotype: At one end, the junction sequence differs from germline, possibly due to a read error. V gene TRBV19 combines with J gene TRBJ1-5, with a possible D match to TRBD1 (6 bases). The CDR3 has 12 amino acids. CDR1 is LNHDA, CDR2 SQIVND, per germline (reference sequence). CDR3 DNA: TGCGGAACAGGGAGAGGGAATCAGCCCCAGCATTTT. Translation: CGTGRGNQPQHF.

The rearrangement uses TRBV6-2 or TRBV6-3 and TRBJ2-7; no firm D call. The CDR3 extends over 14 amino acids. Germline CDR1 and CDR2: MNHEY and SVGEGT. Trimming shortened V by 6 bases and J by 1 base, and 13 bases separated the two germline ends. The CDR3 bases are TGTGCCAGCAGCCTCTTACGCGGATCCTACGAGCAGTACTTC. It specifies CASSLLRGSYEQYF.

The V and J genes are TRBV9 and TRBJ1-1; 8 bases align to TRBD1. There are 15 residues in the CDR3. The J segment lost 3 bases and the V segment lost 1 base, leaving 5 bases of the junction unmatched. Germline values: CDR1 SGDLS, CDR2 YYNGEE. CDR3: CASSVQGALDTEAFF. The CDR3 DNA sequence: TGTGCCAGCAGCGTACAGGGGGCGTTGGACACTGAAGCTTTCTTT.

V and J are TRBV6-5 and TRBJ2-7; tentatively, D is TRBD2 (7 bases). V lost 3 bases and J 13 bases, leaving 16 bases between the germline ends. CDR1 and CDR2 (germline): MNHEY, SVGAGI. This CDR3 region has 12 residues. CDR3 in DNA: TGTGCCAGCAGTTATGGGGGGGGCCGGTCTTACTTC. Its protein is CASSYGGGRSYF.